A single sample is the source of the 27 T cell receptor beta chains below, sequenced in a study of T cells after yellow fever vaccination (dated by TCRdb to about 2019). According to the study, the label for this sample's treatment or condition signals: live attenuated yellow fever vaccine strain. Library construction relied on 5' RACE. Sequencing relied on an Illumina HiSeq 2500. TCRdb trimmed public reads at Q25 via fastp, called clones via MiXCR and kept in-frame beta chains. Each record represents a unique CDR3 protein, reported with the most common genes and DNA among its rows. The sample table holds some 560,000 distinct CDR3 sequences, of which under 25% were seen once. The ten largest clonotypes hold about 13% of the sample. Sequenced here: PBMCs, sampled 15 days after the yellow fever booster vaccination. These receptors all stem from a man between 25 and 39 years old who received the YFV17D yellow fever vaccine.

This clonotype was detected a few times. The V gene is TRBV20-1, the J gene TRBJ1-2, with 10 bases identical to TRBD1. CDR3 length equals 16 residues. V trimming: 3 bases; J trimming: 3 bases; junction bases outside the gene matches: 10. CDR1 is DFQATT and CDR2 is SNEGSKA in the germline V gene (reference sequence). The chain's CDR3 is CSARDPQGTGDYGYTF. CDR3 nucleotides: TGCAGTGCTAGGGATCCCCAAGGGACAGGGGACTATGGCTACACCTTC.

This clonotype was seen ten or more times. The gene calls are TRBV5-4 and TRBJ2-1; D is unresolved. The ends were cut back, 4 bases at V and 10 bases at J, with 12 bases in the middle. Germline-derived CDR1 and CDR2 are SGHNT and YYREEE (reference sequence). There are 12 residues in the CDR3. DNA for the CDR3: TGTGCCAGCAGCCCGATAGCCGGGGAGCAGTTCTTC. Protein product: CASSPIAGEQFF.

In this sample, this clonotype turned up a few times. CDR3 coding DNA: TGTGCCAGCTCATCCACCGGGAGGGTTTCCTACGAGCAGTACTTC. Translating gives CASSSTGRVSYEQYF. The V gene is TRBV18, the J gene TRBJ2-7, with 8 positions matching TRBD2. CDR1 is KGHSH, CDR2 LQKENI, per germline. The CDR3 is 15 residues long. The trim removed 5 bases at V and 1 base at J, leaving 7 bases unmatched.

This clonotype was detected a few times. The gene calls are TRBV24-1 and TRBJ2-5; TRBD1 matches 7 bases. Trimming removed 1 base from V and 1 base from J; junction bases left unmatched: 8. Per the germline V gene, CDR1 is KGHDR and CDR2 is SFDVKD. This CDR3 is built from 17 residues. Here the CDR3 reads CATSDLQGPSFQETQYF. The CDR3 DNA reads TGTGCCACCAGTGATTTACAGGGGCCTTCATTCCAAGAGACCCAGTACTTC.

Only a few counts were recorded for this clonotype. J is TRBJ2-5 and V is TRBV5-4; possibly TRBD1 for D (6 bases). V shed 4 bases and J shed 4 bases, with 14 bases lying between them. Germline assignment: CDR1 SGHNT and CDR2 YYREEE (reference sequence). This CDR3 is built from 14 residues. The CDR3 bases are TGTGCCAGCAGCAACCCAGGGGACCGAGAGACCCAGTACTTC. It specifies CASSNPGDRETQYF. The full variable domain, its missing parts supplied by reference TRBV5-4 and TRBJ2-5, is ETGVTQSPTHLIKTRGQQVTLRCSSQSGHNTVSWYQQALGQGPQFIFQYYREEENGRGNFPPRFSGLQFPNYSSELNVNALELDDSALYLCASSNPGDRETQYFGPGTRLLVL.

This clonotype was detected many times. The chain employs TRBV20-1 and TRBJ2-1; D is possibly TRBD2 (5 bases). The CDR3 loop spans 13 amino acids. Germline V gene lookup returns CDR1 DFQATT and CDR2 SNEGSKA (reference sequence). V was trimmed by 7 bases and J by 3 bases, leaving 13 bases between them. The CDR3, as DNA: TGCAGTGATGTGTCGAGGGACTACAATGAGCAGTTCTTC. Translating it yields CSDVSRDYNEQFF.

This clonotype was seen more than once but under ten times. The V call is TRBV6-2 or TRBV6-3, the J call TRBJ1-5; D remains ambiguous. Trimming took 6 bases from V and 7 from J, leaving 19 bases between them. The CDR3 is 15 residues long. Germline loops: CDR1 MNHEY, CDR2 SVGEGT. The CDR3 spells CASSPGRSKLQPQHF. In nucleotides, the CDR3 is TGTGCCAGCAGCCCCGGACGGAGCAAGCTCCAGCCCCAGCATTTT.

In this sample, this clonotype turned up a few times. V is TRBV7-8 and J is TRBJ2-3, with D tentatively TRBD2 (6 bases). The CDR3 is made up of 18 amino acids. CDR1 is SGHVS and CDR2 is FQNEAQ in the germline V gene. Trimming removed 1 base from V and 2 bases from J, with 19 bases in between. As DNA, the CDR3 is TGTGCCAGCAGCTTAGGGGTCCGCCTAGCGCTCTCCACAGATACGCAGTATTTT. The encoded protein is CASSLGVRLALSTDTQYF.

A few counts support this clonotype. V gene TRBV19 combines with J gene TRBJ2-5; no firm D call. CDR1 LNHDA and CDR2 SQIVND come from the germline V gene (reference sequence). Trimming took off 6 bases at V and 2 bases at J, with 10 bases between the two ends. The length of the CDR3 is 13 residues. Here the CDR3 reads CASRGNLQETQYF. The DNA for the CDR3 is TGTGCCAGTAGAGGGAATTTGCAAGAGACCCAGTACTTC.

This clonotype has more than one count but fewer than ten. V and J are TRBV20-1 and TRBJ2-1; D is ambiguous. V lost 6 bases, J lost 5 bases, and 14 bases lay in between. CDR3 length equals 13 residues. CDR1 is DFQATT, CDR2 SNEGSKA, per germline (reference sequence). The CDR3 here is CSAPGRPHNEQFF. CDR3 nucleotide sequence: TGCAGTGCACCTGGGCGTCCGCACAATGAGCAGTTCTTC.

In its sample, this clonotype was seen many times. The chain joins TRBV12-3 or TRBV12-4 to TRBJ2-1, with a possible D match to TRBD2 (6 bases). The germline V and J ends were trimmed by 6 bases and 10 bases, with 16 bases remaining between them. The CDR3 loop spans 13 amino acids. The CDR3 here is CASSLGGAGEQFF. CDR3 bases: TGTGCCAGCAGCCTTGGAGGGGCCGGGGAGCAGTTCTTC.

The chain joins TRBV4-3 to TRBJ1-4; 7 bases are a match to TRBD1. CDR1 is LGHNA and CDR2 is YSLEER in the germline V gene. Losses at the gene ends were 0 bases for V and 13 bases for J; bases not matched to a gene: 8. This CDR3 contains 14 residues. CDR3 sequence (DNA): TGCGCCAGCAGCCAAGACCGGGGGGACAGTGTACTGTTTTTT. It codes for CASSQDRGDSVLFF.

This clonotype was seen more than once but under ten times. The chain recombines TRBV7-9 with TRBJ2-1; either TRBD1 or TRBD2 may fit D (5 bases each). Germline V gene sequence: CDR1 SEHNR, CDR2 FQNEAQ (reference sequence). The CDR3 covers 15 residues. V was cut by 5 bases and J by 8 bases, with 19 bases left in between. As DNA, the CDR3 is TGTGCCAGCAGCCTGACCGGGACCACCTCGGATGAGCAGTTCTTC. This translates into CASSLTGTTSDEQFF.

V usage is TRBV7-8 and J usage is TRBJ2-1; TRBD2 matches at 8 bases. CDR1 is SGHVS, CDR2 FQNEAQ, per germline. Unmatched junction bases numbered 7, after V lost 4 bases and J lost 8 bases. The length of the CDR3 is 14 residues. DNA of the CDR3: TGTGCCAGCAGCTCCCGGGGACTAGTATATGAGCAGTTCTTC. Protein: CASSSRGLVYEQFF.

The table lists this clonotype with a few counts. The chain couples TRBV6-2 or TRBV6-3 to TRBJ2-1; 10 bases are a match to TRBD2. Germline CDR1 and CDR2: MNHEY and SVGEGT. The J segment lost 7 bases and the V segment lost 4 bases, leaving 10 bases of the junction unmatched. This CDR3 region has 16 residues. Here the CDR3 reads CASSSASGRAGNEQFF. The CDR3 nucleotides read TGTGCCAGCAGTTCCGCAAGCGGGAGGGCCGGGAATGAGCAGTTCTTC.

The V call is TRBV20-1, the J call TRBJ1-5, with D perhaps TRBD1 (6 bases). Trimming took 2 bases from V and 5 from J, leaving 16 bases between them. The V gene's germline CDR1 is DFQATT and CDR2 SNEGSKA (reference sequence). The CDR3 extends over 15 amino acids. This CDR3 is CSARQPGQLYQPQHF. The CDR3 DNA follows: TGCAGTGCTAGACAACCTGGACAGCTATATCAGCCCCAGCATTTT.

This clonotype came up a few times. The CDR3 DNA reads TGTGCCACCAGCTCCCCGCGGAGGGTTGACAATGAGCAGTTCTTC. Translation gives CATSSPRRVDNEQFF. The rearrangement uses TRBV24-1 and TRBJ2-1, with D perhaps TRBD2 (6 bases). V lost 7 bases to trimming and J lost 5 bases, with 17 bases between them. The CDR3 runs to 15 residues. CDR1 KGHDR and CDR2 SFDVKD come from the germline V gene.

J is TRBJ2-7 and V is TRBV12-3 or TRBV12-4; 9 nucleotides align to TRBD1. The CDR3 runs to 14 residues. V gave up 6 bases and J gave up 6 bases; unmatched junction bases: 9. CDR3 coding DNA: TGTGCCAGCAGCCCGGGGACAGGGATCTTCGAGCAGTACTTC. This translates into CASSPGTGIFEQYF.

This clonotype was observed a handful of times. The rearrangement links TRBV11-2 to TRBJ2-1; D might be TRBD1 or TRBD2, each matching 7 bases. The CDR3 spans 15 residues. V was cut by 10 bases and J by 1 base, with 17 bases left in between. In germline, CDR1 is SGHAT, CDR2 FQNNGV. CDR3 sequence (DNA): TGTGCCACCAGGGGGTGGGGGGGGTCCTACAATGAGCAGTTCTTC. This encodes CATRGWGGSYNEQFF.

The V call is TRBV10-1, the J call TRBJ2-3; 8 bases align to TRBD2. In germline, CDR1 is WNHNN, CDR2 SYGVQD (reference sequence). CDR3 length: 17 amino acids. V shed 4 bases and J 4 bases; nucleotides not matched to a gene: 13. CDR3 coding DNA: TGCGCCAGCAGTGCTCGAGGACTAGCCGGCGGGGCAGATACGCAGTATTTT. This codes for CASSARGLAGGADTQYF.

This clonotype has a handful of counts. The rearrangement uses TRBV6-1 and TRBJ1-1; D gene uncertain. This CDR3 has 14 residues. The germline V gene has CDR1 MNHNS and CDR2 SASEGT. V was pared by 4 bases and J by 6 bases, with 15 bases between. The CDR3 reads CASSVTAGRAEAFF. The CDR3 nucleotides are TGTGCCAGCAGTGTGACCGCGGGTAGGGCTGAAGCTTTCTTT.

The genes are TRBV29-1 and TRBJ1-6; D is unresolved. The CDR3 runs to 14 residues. Germline assignment: CDR1 SQVTM and CDR2 ANQGSEA. V dropped 7 bases and J dropped 5 bases, with 15 bases sitting between them. The CDR3 sequence: CSAGEGQNNSPLHF. In DNA form, the CDR3 reads TGCAGCGCAGGTGAAGGGCAGAATAATTCACCCCTCCACTTT.

In this sample, this clonotype turned up a few times. The J gene is TRBJ2-7, the V gene TRBV5-1; D perhaps matches TRBD2 (5 bases). With 0 bases removed from V and 6 bases from J, the gap between germline ends came to 22 bases. The CDR3 spans 17 residues. Per the germline V gene, CDR1 is SGHRS and CDR2 is YFSETQ. The CDR3 loop is CASSLVSGGPTKTEQYF. Here the CDR3 DNA reads TGCGCCAGCAGCTTGGTCTCGGGCGGGCCCACTAAGACCGAGCAGTACTTC.

The rearrangement joins TRBV7-6 to TRBJ2-7; 10 bases line up with TRBD2. The CDR3 runs to 14 residues. Unmatched junction bases numbered 2, after V lost 3 bases and J lost 3 bases. Looked up from germline, CDR1 is SGHVS and CDR2 is FNYEAQ. For the CDR3, the DNA is TGTGCCAGCAGCTTCGGGACTAGCGACTACGAGCAGTACTTC. Amino acids: CASSFGTSDYEQYF.

The chain couples TRBV12-3 or TRBV12-4 to TRBJ1-2, with D possibly being TRBD1 (5 bases). This CDR3 is built from 15 residues. Trimming cost V 7 bases and J 3 bases, with 18 bases left between them. CDR3 amino acids: CASIVGEGLDYGYTF. The CDR3 region has the DNA TGTGCCAGCATCGTCGGAGAGGGGTTGGACTATGGCTACACCTTC.

The chain has TRBV20-1 and TRBJ2-7; perhaps TRBD1 as D (6 bases). The CDR3 is 12 residues long. CDR1 DFQATT and CDR2 SNEGSKA come from the germline V gene (reference sequence). With 6 bases removed from V and 3 bases from J, the gap between germline ends came to 12 bases. CDR3 loop: CSAGQLVYEQYF. CDR3 in DNA: TGCAGTGCAGGACAGTTAGTCTACGAGCAGTACTTC.

The chain has TRBV20-1 and TRBJ1-2; D unresolved. CDR1 is DFQATT and CDR2 is SNEGSKA in the germline V gene (reference sequence). Trimming shortened V by 2 bases and J by 7 bases, and 20 bases separated the two germline ends. The CDR3 is 15 residues long. The CDR3: CSARPQTGSYSGYTF. Written as DNA, the CDR3 is TGCAGTGCTAGACCCCAGACCGGTTCGTATAGTGGCTACACCTTC.